These 22 T cell receptor beta chains came from one sample sequenced in a study of PD-L1 blockade in urothelial cancer. Generated by immunoSEQ multiplex PCR, the TCRdb table keeps only in-frame clones and is missing some. The sample yields 50,000 to 60,000 clones, around 82% seen once. Source: PBMCs, taken around atezolizumab (anti-PD-L1) treatment. The source is a man between 40 and 49 years old with urothelial cancer.

The chain joins TRBV28 to TRBJ1-5; D is possibly TRBD1 (5 bases). CDR1 is MDHEN, CDR2 SYDVKM, per germline. Trimming removed 8 bases at V and 3 bases at J, with 14 bases between. The CDR3 length is 14 residues. For the CDR3, the DNA is TGTGCCAGCCTGTCTGACAGATCCAATCAGCCCCAGCATTTT. Translated, it gives CASLSDRSNQPQHF. The whole variable domain, filled in from reference TRBV28 and TRBJ1-5, reads DVKVTQSSRYLVKRTGEKVFLECVQDMDHENMFWYRQDPGLGLRLIYFSYDVKMKEKGDIPEGYSVSREKKERFSLILESASTNQTSMYLCASLSDRSNQPQHFGDGTRLSIL.

This clone was found a few times. V gene TRBV7-2 combines with J gene TRBJ2-5; D not certain. The CDR3 totals 11 residues. With 5 bases removed from V and 5 bases from J, the gap between germline ends came to 6 bases. The germline CDR1 and CDR2 sequences are SGHTA and FQGNSA. CDR3 loop: CASSLTETQYF. The CDR3, as DNA: TGTGCCAGCAGCCTGACTGAGACCCAGTACTTC.

The chain couples TRBV28 to TRBJ1-5; TRBD1 matches at 9 bases. The V segment lost 5 bases and the J segment 4 bases; nucleotides outside the gene matches: 6. Germline lookup yields CDR1 MDHEN and CDR2 SYDVKM. The CDR3 is 15 residues long. CDR3 region: CASSPRQGENQPQHF. In DNA, the CDR3 is TGTGCCAGCAGTCCAAGACAGGGGGAAAATCAGCCCCAGCATTTT.

The V call is TRBV11-1, the J call TRBJ2-2; the D is unclear. V lost 2 bases, J lost 4 bases, and 14 bases lay in between. The CDR3 covers 16 residues. CDR1 and CDR2 (germline): SGHAT, FQDESV (reference sequence). The CDR3 loop reads CASSLRVLPLTGELFF. The CDR3 DNA is TGTGCCAGCAGCTTACGGGTTCTTCCTCTCACCGGGGAGCTGTTTTTT.

The V call is TRBV7-6, the J call TRBJ2-2, with 9 positions matching TRBD1. The germline V gene has CDR1 SGHVS and CDR2 FNYEAQ. Trimming cost V 5 bases and J 6 bases; bases outside gene matches: 7. This CDR3 has 15 residues. The CDR3 DNA reads TGTGCCAGCAGCCTCCGACAGGGGGTTCCCGGGGAGCTGTTTTTT. This codes for CASSLRQGVPGELFF.

The rearrangement uses TRBV5-6 and TRBJ2-7, with D perhaps TRBD1 (6 bases). CDR3 length: 14 amino acids. From germline, CDR1 is SGHDT and CDR2 YYEEEE. Trimming left V 4 bases short and J 1 base short, with 12 bases between. The CDR3 bases are TGTGCCAGCAGCCTAGGGGGTGCATCCTACGAGCAGTACTTC. It is translated as CASSLGGASYEQYF.

V is TRBV4-1 and J is TRBJ2-3; D unresolved. The CDR3 contains 16 residues. V lost 6 bases to trimming and J lost 6 bases, with 22 bases between them. Germline assignment: CDR1 MGHRA and CDR2 YSYEKL. CDR3 nucleotide sequence: TGCGCCAGCAGACCCACTTTCTACGACTTGGTCGATACGCAGTATTTT. Residues: CASRPTFYDLVDTQYF.

This chain joins TRBV4-3 and TRBJ1-5; D gene uncertain. CDR1 is LGHNA, CDR2 YSLEER, per germline. The CDR3 is 14 amino acids. V was pared by 0 bases and J by 6 bases, with 9 bases between. The CDR3 loop is CASSQDPSGQPQHF. CDR3 nucleotide sequence: TGCGCCAGCAGCCAAGACCCGTCGGGTCAGCCCCAGCATTTT.

The chain links TRBV6-1 to TRBJ1-2, with D possibly TRBD1 on 5 matching bases. The length of the CDR3 is 14 residues. Trimming removed 5 bases from V and 6 bases from J, with 16 bases in between. Germline-derived CDR1 and CDR2 are MNHNS and SASEGT. CDR3 in DNA: TGTGCCAGCAGTCCCACAGGTACTCCGCATGGCTACACCTTC. It encodes CASSPTGTPHGYTF.

The chain couples TRBV2 to TRBJ2-5; 7 positions agree with TRBD2. The CDR3 length is 15 residues. V lost 6 bases and J lost 1; bases outside the gene matches: 8. Germline V gene data show CDR1 as SNHLY and CDR2 as FYNNEI. The DNA of the CDR3 is TGTGCCAGCAGCTGGGGATGGGGGGGCCAAGAGACCCAGTACTTC. Its protein product is CASSWGWGGQETQYF. Together with reference TRBV2 and TRBJ2-5, the CDR3 gives the full variable domain: EPEVTQTPSHQVTQMGQEVILRCVPISNHLYFYWYRQILGQKVEFLVSFYNNEISEKSEIFDDQFSVERPDGSNFTLKIRSTKLEDSAMYFCASSWGWGGQETQYFGPGTRLLVL.

The rearrangement uses TRBV28 and TRBJ1-2; no clear D. The CDR3 is 11 amino acids. Per the germline V gene, CDR1 is MDHEN and CDR2 is SYDVKM. Trimming removed 6 bases from V and 4 bases from J, with 6 bases in between. In DNA form, the CDR3 reads TGTGCCAGCAGCTCCTCCTATGGCTACACCTTC. Protein sequence: CASSSSYGYTF.

This chain joins TRBV10-3 and TRBJ2-1; 9 positions match TRBD2. The CDR3 consists of 18 residues. Germline CDR1 and CDR2: ENHRY and SYGVKD. V was pared by 0 bases and J by 5 bases, with 11 bases of the junction left unmatched. As DNA, the CDR3 is TGTGCCATCAGTGAGTCCCCGGCGGGAGGGCCCTGGCACAATGAGCAGTTCTTC. Translating gives CAISESPAGGPWHNEQFF.

The rearrangement uses TRBV9 and TRBJ1-2; D may be TRBD1 (5 bases). Germline CDR1 reads SGDLS; CDR2 reads YYNGEE. The CDR3 sequence is 15 residues long. V shed 0 bases and J shed 4 bases, with 13 bases lying between them. The CDR3 DNA reads as TGTGCCAGCAGCGTAGAGGGAGGGGCCCCCTATGGCTACACCTTC. Protein: CASSVEGGAPYGYTF.

The chain has TRBV9 and TRBJ1-2; possible D gene TRBD1, 6 bases. V lost 4 bases to trimming and J lost 5 bases, with 18 bases between them. CDR3 length equals 15 residues. Germline lookup yields CDR1 SGDLS and CDR2 YYNGEE. The CDR3 reads CASSIHRDRGYGYTF. As DNA, the CDR3 is TGTGCCAGCAGCATCCACAGGGATCGGGGATATGGCTACACCTTC. The full variable domain, completed using reference TRBV9 and TRBJ1-2, is DSGVTQTPKHLITATGQRVTLRCSPRSGDLSVYWYQQSLDQGLQFLIQYYNGEERAKGNILERFSAQQFPDLHSELNLSSLELGDSALYFCASSIHRDRGYGYTFGSGTRLTVV.

The V call is TRBV19, the J call TRBJ2-1; 8 bases fit TRBD1. V shed 3 bases, J shed 11 bases, and the junction held 6 bases outside the gene matches. Germline values: CDR1 LNHDA, CDR2 SQIVND (reference sequence). The CDR3 runs 13 residues. CDR3 protein: CASSMKQGAKQFF. DNA for the CDR3: TGTGCCAGTAGTATGAAGCAGGGGGCTAAGCAGTTCTTC. Based on the CDR3 plus reference TRBV19 and TRBJ2-1, the full variable domain is DGGITQSPKYLFRKEGQNVTLSCEQNLNHDAMYWYRQDPGQGLRLIYYSQIVNDFQKGDIAEGYSVSREKKESFPLTVTSAQKNPTAFYLCASSMKQGAKQFFGPGTRLTVL.

The rearrangement uses TRBV7-3 and TRBJ2-1; D is possibly TRBD1 (7 bases). Germline assignment: CDR1 SGHTA and CDR2 FQGTGA. Deletions cut 0 bases from V and 5 bases from J, with 17 bases between. The CDR3 spans 17 residues. This CDR3 is CASSLTSGGGGNNEQFF. The CDR3 DNA is TGTGCCAGCAGCTTAACCTCAGGGGGAGGTGGTAACAATGAGCAGTTCTTC. Using reference TRBV7-3 and TRBJ2-1 for the parts outside the CDR3, the full variable domain is GAGVSQTPSNKVTEKGKYVELRCDPISGHTALYWYRQSLGQGPEFLIYFQGTGAADDSGLPNDRFFAVRPEGSVSTLKIQRTERGDSAVYLCASSLTSGGGGNNEQFFGPGTRLTVL.

The V call is TRBV2, the J call TRBJ1-1, with D possibly being TRBD1 (5 bases). Per germline, CDR1 SNHLY and CDR2 FYNNEI. Between the trimmed V and J ends, which lost 3 bases and 0 bases, there was a span of 11 bases. The CDR3 consists of 15 residues. CDR3 sequence: CASSEEGRLNTEAFF. CDR3 nucleotide sequence: TGTGCCAGCAGTGAGGAGGGGCGTCTGAACACTGAAGCTTTCTTT.

The rearrangement joins TRBV11-2 to TRBJ2-1, with 9 positions matching TRBD2. Per germline, CDR1 SGHAT and CDR2 FQNNGV. The CDR3 loop spans 15 amino acids. Unmatched junction bases numbered 9, after V lost 4 bases and J lost 8 bases. This chain's CDR3 is CASSSVTSGFYEQFF. CDR3 coding DNA: TGTGCCAGCAGCTCGGTAACTAGCGGGTTCTATGAGCAGTTCTTC.

The chain carries TRBV29-1 and TRBJ1-1; no definite D call. The germline CDR1 and CDR2 sequences are SQVTM and ANQGSEA. Trimming removed 1 base at V and 3 bases at J, with 18 bases between. This CDR3 has 16 amino acids. In DNA, the CDR3 is TGCAGCGTTGAAGGACGTAAAATCGGGTCCGACACTGAAGCTTTCTTT. This translates into CSVEGRKIGSDTEAFF. The variable domain in full, with the rest retrieved from reference TRBV29-1 and TRBJ1-1, is SAVISQKPSRDICQRGTSLTIQCQVDSQVTMMFWYRQQPGQSLTLIATANQGSEATYESGFVIDKFPISRPNLTFSTLTVSNMSPEDSSIYLCSVEGRKIGSDTEAFFGQGTRLTVV.

V is TRBV7-9 and J is TRBJ2-3; D gene uncertain. Germline lookup yields CDR1 SEHNR and CDR2 FQNEAQ (reference sequence). The CDR3 has 15 residues. V was trimmed by 2 bases and J by 1 base, leaving 10 bases between them. Written as DNA, the CDR3 is TGTGCCAGCAGCTTACGGGTCGGAGGCACAGATACGCAGTATTTT. This gives the protein CASSLRVGGTDTQYF.

The V call is TRBV5-1, the J call TRBJ2-3, with D tentatively TRBD2 (6 bases). The ends were cut back, 0 bases at V and 3 bases at J, with 11 bases in the middle. This CDR3 contains 15 residues. Germline V gene data show CDR1 as SGHRS and CDR2 as YFSETQ. CDR3 DNA: TGCGCCAGCAGCTTGGACGGGAGTGAGACAGATACGCAGTATTTT. It is translated as CASSLDGSETDTQYF.

The chain employs TRBV5-1 and TRBJ2-7, with 7 bases lining up with TRBD1. The CDR3 is made up of 16 amino acids. In germline, CDR1 is SGHRS, CDR2 YFSETQ. V shed 0 bases and J 7 bases; nucleotides not matched to a gene: 13. The CDR3 sequence is CASSLATDRFMWEQYF. The CDR3 DNA sequence: TGCGCCAGCAGCTTGGCCACGGACAGGTTTATGTGGGAGCAGTACTTC.